This record looks at one T cell receptor beta chain sequence and its context. Its antigen is still unknown. The record has no base qualities; no much larger clone is one base away. The sample belongs to a study of T-cell memory formation after mild COVID-19 (dated by TCRdb to about 2021). The study in broad terms: Most TCR sequence clusters were specific to one of the two donors. Longitudinal TCRalpha and TCRbeta repertoire sequencing tracked T-cell clones expanding and contracting after mild COVID-19 in a couple of donors. Two young, previously healthy adult volunteers, one female and one male, were included in the cohort. General findings and caveats noted by the study authors: Contracting CD4+ clones were located mainly in the CM and EM memory subsets, whereas CD8+ clones were found to be enriched in EMRA. The study included only a couple of mild cases, and larger cohorts that include severe cases with pre-infection samples were judged to be necessary. Some responding clones were detected in pre-infection memory, which suggested that pre-existing cross-reactive memory T cells had joined the SARS-CoV-2 response. Whether the second-wave clones peaking on day 37 were SARS-CoV-2 specific was not confirmed. Balanced CD4/CD8 phenotypes were observed for clones contracting from day 15 to 85, whereas a bias towards CD4+ was observed for a second wave of clones expanding from day 15 to 37.

Sequences LNHDA (CDR1) and SQIVND (CDR2) are obtained from the germline V gene (reference sequence). V trim: 5 bases; J trim: 10 bases; unmatched bases: 7. The CDR3, cysteine through phenylalanine, is 15 amino acids long. CDR3 DNA is the only sequence kept; it has 45 bases, read in frame from the first base. For sequencing, an Illumina NovaSeq 6000 was employed. Using 5'RACE with constant-segment primers, TCRalpha and TCRbeta cDNA libraries were constructed, with sample barcodes and unique molecular identifiers added in the process. Trizol reagent was used to extract RNA from every sample. The libraries were amplified in two PCR steps, and the second step added a second sample barcode and Illumina TruSeq adapters. Sequencing of the libraries was done on an Illumina NovaSeq, producing 2 x 150 bp paired-end reads. The authors' analysis ran thus. Reads were demultiplexed and collapsed into UMI-guided consensus sequences with migec v1.2.7. Using mixcr v2.1.11, UMI consensuses were aligned to TRA and TRB V and J templates and then assembled into clonotypes. A clonotype was counted as expanded or contracted only when both edgeR and NoisET called the clonotype significant, with the noise models trained on biological replicates. edgeR calls used a false discovery rate-adjusted p below 0.01 and a log2 fold-change threshold of 1. As an exploratory analysis of dynamics, PCA with hierarchical clustering was applied to max-normalized trajectories of the 1000 most abundant clonotypes. Separately sequenced CD4+ and CD8+ repertoires were used to assign a CD4 or CD8 phenotype to each responding clone. Using fastp at Q25 and MiXCR, TCRdb reprocessed the public reads and kept productive beta chains. Rows matching on CDR3 protein sequence are summarized as one entry with the most common DNA and genes. It is TCRdb's table, rather than the study itself, that gives the V and J calls and clone size. The sample yields 150,000 to 200,000 distinct CDR3 sequences; roughly 15% were counted once. The top ten hold 14% of the sample.

Ficoll-Paque density gradient centrifugation was the method used to isolate PBMCs. Sequencing was performed on PBMCs or a T cell subset sorted from them (not recorded which). This TCR was sampled from an adult woman who had mild COVID-19 (a few samples of this study predate the infection). The sample titles of this study are shuffled in the database, so cell type and time point are left out; the donor was told from shared clones. The rearrangement combines TRBV19 with TRBJ2-1; TRBD2 lines up with 14 middle nucleotides. The DNA sequence reads TGTGCCAGTAGTCCTGGACTAGCGGGGGGCGTGGAGCAGTTCTTC. This codes for CASSPGLAGGVEQFF.